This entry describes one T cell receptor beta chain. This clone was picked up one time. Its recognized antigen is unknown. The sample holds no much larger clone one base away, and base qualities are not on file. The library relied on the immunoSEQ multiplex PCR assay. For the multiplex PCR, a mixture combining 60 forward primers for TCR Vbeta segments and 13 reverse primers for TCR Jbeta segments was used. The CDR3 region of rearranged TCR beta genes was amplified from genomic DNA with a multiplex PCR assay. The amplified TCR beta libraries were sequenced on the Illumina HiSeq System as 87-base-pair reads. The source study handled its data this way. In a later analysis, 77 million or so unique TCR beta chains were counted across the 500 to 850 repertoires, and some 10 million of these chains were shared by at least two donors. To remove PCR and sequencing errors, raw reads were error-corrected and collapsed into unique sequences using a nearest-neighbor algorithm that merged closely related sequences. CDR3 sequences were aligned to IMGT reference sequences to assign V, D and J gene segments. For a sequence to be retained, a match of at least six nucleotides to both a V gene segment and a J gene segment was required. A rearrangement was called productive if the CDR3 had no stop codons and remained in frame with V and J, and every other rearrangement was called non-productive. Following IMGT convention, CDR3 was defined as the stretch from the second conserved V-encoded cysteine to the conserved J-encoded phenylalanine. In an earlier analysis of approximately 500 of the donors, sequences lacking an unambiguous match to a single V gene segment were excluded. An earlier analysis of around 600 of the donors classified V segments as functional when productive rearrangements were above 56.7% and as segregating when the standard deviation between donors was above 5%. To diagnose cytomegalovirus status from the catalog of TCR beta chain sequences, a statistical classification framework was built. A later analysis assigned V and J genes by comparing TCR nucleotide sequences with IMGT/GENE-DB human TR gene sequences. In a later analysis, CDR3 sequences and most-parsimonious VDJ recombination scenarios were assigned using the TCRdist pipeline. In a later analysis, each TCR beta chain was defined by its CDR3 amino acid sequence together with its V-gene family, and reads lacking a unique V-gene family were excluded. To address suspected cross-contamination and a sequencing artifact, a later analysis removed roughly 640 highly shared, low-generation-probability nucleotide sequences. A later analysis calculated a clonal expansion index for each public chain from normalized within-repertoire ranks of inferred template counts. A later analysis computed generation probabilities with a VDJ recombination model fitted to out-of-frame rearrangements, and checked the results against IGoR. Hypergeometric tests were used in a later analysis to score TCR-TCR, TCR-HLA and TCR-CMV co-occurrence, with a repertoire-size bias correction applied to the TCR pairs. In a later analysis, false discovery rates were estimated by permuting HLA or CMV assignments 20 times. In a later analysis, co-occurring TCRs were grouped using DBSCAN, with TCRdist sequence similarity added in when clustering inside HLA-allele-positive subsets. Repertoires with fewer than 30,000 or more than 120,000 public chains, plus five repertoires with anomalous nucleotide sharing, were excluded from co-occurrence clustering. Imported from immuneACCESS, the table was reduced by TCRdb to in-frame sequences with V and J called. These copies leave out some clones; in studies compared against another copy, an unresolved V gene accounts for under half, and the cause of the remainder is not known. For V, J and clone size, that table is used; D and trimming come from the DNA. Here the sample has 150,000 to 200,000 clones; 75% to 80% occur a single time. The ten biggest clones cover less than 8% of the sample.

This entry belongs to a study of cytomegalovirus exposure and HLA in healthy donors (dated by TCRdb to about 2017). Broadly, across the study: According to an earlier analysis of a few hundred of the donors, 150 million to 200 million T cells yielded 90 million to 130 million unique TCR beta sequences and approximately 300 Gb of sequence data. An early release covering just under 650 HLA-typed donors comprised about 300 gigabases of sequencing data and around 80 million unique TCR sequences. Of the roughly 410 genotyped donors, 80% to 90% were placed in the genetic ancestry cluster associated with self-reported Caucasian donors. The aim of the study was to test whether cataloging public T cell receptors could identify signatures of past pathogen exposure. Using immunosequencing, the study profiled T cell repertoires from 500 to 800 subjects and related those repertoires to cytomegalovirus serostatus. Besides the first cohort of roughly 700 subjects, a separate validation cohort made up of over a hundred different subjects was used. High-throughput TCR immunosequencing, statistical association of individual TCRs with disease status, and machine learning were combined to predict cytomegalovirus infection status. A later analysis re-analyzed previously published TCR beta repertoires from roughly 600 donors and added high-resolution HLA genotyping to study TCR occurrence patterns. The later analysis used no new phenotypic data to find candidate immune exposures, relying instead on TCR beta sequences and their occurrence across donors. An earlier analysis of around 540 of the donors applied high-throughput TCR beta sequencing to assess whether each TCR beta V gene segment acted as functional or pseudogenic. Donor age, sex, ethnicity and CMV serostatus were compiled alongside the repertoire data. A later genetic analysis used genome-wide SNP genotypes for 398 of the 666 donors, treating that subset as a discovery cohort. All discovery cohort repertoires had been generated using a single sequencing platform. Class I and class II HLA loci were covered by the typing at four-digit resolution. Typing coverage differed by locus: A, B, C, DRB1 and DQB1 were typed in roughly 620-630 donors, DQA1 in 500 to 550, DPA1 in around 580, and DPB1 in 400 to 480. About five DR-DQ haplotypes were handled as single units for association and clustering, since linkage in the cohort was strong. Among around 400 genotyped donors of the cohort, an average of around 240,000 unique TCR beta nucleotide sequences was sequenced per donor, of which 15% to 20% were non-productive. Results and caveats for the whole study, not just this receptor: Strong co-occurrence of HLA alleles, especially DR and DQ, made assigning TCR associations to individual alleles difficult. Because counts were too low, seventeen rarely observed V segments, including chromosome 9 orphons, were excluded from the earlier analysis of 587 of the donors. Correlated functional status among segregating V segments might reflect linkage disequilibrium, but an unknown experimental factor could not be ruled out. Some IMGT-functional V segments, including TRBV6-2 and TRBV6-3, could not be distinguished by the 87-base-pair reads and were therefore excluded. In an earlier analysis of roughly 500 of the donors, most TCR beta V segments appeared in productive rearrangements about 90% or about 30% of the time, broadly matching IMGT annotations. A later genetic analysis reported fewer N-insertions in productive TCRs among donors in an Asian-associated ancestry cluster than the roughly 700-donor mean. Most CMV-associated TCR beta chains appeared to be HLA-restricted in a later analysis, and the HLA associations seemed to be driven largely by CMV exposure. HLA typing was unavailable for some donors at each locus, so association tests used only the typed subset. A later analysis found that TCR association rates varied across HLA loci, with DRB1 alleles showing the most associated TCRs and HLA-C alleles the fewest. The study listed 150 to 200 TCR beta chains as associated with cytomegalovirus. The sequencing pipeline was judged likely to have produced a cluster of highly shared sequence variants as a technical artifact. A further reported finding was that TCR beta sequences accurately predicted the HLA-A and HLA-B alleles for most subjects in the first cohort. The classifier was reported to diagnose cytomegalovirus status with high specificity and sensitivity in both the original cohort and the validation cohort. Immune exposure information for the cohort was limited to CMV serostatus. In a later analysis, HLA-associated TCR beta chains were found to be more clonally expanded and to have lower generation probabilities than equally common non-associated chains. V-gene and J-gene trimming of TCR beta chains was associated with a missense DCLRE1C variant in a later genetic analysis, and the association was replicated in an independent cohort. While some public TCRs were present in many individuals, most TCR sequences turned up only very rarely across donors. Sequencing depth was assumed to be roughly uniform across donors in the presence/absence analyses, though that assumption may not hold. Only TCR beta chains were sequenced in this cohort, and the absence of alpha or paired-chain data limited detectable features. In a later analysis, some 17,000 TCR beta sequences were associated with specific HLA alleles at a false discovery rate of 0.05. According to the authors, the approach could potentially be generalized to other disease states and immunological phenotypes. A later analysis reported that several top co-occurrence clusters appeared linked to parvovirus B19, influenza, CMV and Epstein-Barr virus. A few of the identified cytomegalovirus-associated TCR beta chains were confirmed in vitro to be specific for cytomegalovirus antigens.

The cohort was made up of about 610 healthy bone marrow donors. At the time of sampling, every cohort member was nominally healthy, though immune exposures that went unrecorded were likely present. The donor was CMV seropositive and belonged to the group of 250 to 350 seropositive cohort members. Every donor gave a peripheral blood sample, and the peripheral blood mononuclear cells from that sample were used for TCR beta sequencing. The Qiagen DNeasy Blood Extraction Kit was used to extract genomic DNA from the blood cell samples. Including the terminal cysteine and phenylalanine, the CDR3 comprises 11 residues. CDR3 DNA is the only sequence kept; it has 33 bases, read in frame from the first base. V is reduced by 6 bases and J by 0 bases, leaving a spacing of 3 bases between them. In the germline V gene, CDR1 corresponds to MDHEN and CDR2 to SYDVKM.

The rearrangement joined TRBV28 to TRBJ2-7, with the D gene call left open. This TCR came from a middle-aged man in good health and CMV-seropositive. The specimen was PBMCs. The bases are TGTGCCAGCAGCCGCTCCTACGAGCAGTACTTC. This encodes CASSRSYEQYF.